The 11 T cell receptor beta chains listed next were all sequenced from one sample in a study of tumor-infiltrating lymphocytes in primary liver carcinoma. Both RNA and DNA were isolated together from around 20-30 mg of bulk tissue that had not been sorted. The researchers produced TCR beta cDNA from around 500 ng total RNA with a constant-region primer. Investigators got TCR beta libraries out of three nested multiplex PCR rounds, done with slightly modified ARM-PCR. The opening two PCR rounds, ten to eleven cycles each, paired TRBV1-TRBV30 forward primers with a C-beta reverse primer. TCRdb re-analysed the multiplex PCR reads in MiXCR, keeping a single row per CDR3 protein. The data contain some 94,000 distinct CDR3 sequences, around two thirds of them singletons. Sequencing was performed on liver tumor tissue from sampling region 5. Described subset: tumor region T5, tumor centre. Receptors originate from a woman aged 60-70 years with primary liver carcinoma and hepatitis B virus infection.

This clonotype was found once. The junction and the germline gene differ at one end; a read error may be behind it. The gene calls are TRBV12-3 or TRBV12-4 and TRBJ2-7; TRBD2 agrees at 9 bases. The CDR3 contains 15 residues. The CDR3 protein is CDSSPSTAGGLEQYF. CDR3 DNA: TGTGACAGCAGTCCCTCCACCGCGGGAGGGCTCGAGCAGTACTTC.

In the case of this clonotype: A read error may account for a junction end that differs from germline. V usage is TRBV2 and J usage is TRBJ2-3, with D possibly matching TRBD2 (6 bases). The CDR3 runs to 13 residues. Germline assignment: CDR1 SNHLY and CDR2 FYNNEI. The CDR3 DNA reads TGTGCCAGCAGGGGGGACTTAACAGATATGCAGTATTTT. Its translation: CASRGDLTDMQYF.

A remark on this clonotype: One end of the junction fails to match germline, which may point to a read error. This chain joins TRBV4-1 and TRBJ2-5, with D maybe TRBD2 (6 bases). CDR1 MGHRA and CDR2 YSYEKL come from the germline V gene. The CDR3 consists of 18 residues. CDR3 sequence reads: CASSQDLGRGAAQETQHF. CDR3 nucleotides: TGTGCCAGCAGCCAAGATCTGGGCCGCGGGGCAGCCCAAGAGACCCAGCACTTC.

A few counts support this clonotype. A much larger clonotype is one base distant, so this may be a read error. The chain recombines TRBV7-9 with TRBJ2-3; a weak D match, TRBD2 (5 bases). The V gene's germline CDR1 is SEHNR and CDR2 FQNEAQ (reference sequence). The CDR3 consists of 14 residues. The CDR3 loop is CTSSPSGSTDTQYF. The CDR3 DNA sequence: TGTACCAGCAGCCCCAGCGGATCCACAGATACGCAGTATTTT.

This clonotype was detected ten times or more. The gene calls are TRBV5-1 and TRBJ1-2; D is possibly TRBD1 (5 bases). CDR3 length equals 14 residues. V lost 1 base and J lost 0, with 7 bases in between. The germline V gene encodes CDR1 SGHRS and CDR2 YFSETQ. The CDR3 DNA reads as TGCGCCAGCAGCTTGCAGGGACCTAACTATGGCTACACCTTC. Translated, it gives CASSLQGPNYGYTF.

The chain employs TRBV6-5 and TRBJ2-7; D is possibly TRBD1 (6 bases). Germline values: CDR1 MNHEY, CDR2 SVGAGI. The length of the CDR3 is 14 residues. V lost 4 bases, J lost 2 bases, and 12 bases lay in between. CDR3 region: CASSCVDRTYEQYF. CDR3 DNA sequence: TGTGCCAGCAGTTGCGTGGACAGAACCTACGAGCAGTACTTC.

About this clonotype itself: A clone one base away is much larger, so this may be a read error. CDR3 sequence reads: CAISRGIF. CDR3 DNA sequence: TGTGCCATCAGCCGGGGGATCTTC. This rearrangement joins TRBV7-9 to TRBJ1-2, with a possible D match to TRBD1 (5 bases). This CDR3 has 8 residues. Per the germline V gene, CDR1 is SEHNR and CDR2 is FQNEAQ (reference sequence).

In the case of this clonotype: Likely a read error: the CDR3 ends without its conserved phenylalanine or tryptophan. The chain uses TRBV4-1 and TRBJ1-5; 9 bases agree with TRBD1. The CDR3 runs to 16 residues. In germline, CDR1 is MGHRA, CDR2 YSYEKL. This CDR3 reads CASSPRTGDSNQSQHL. The CDR3 coding sequence is TGCGCCAGCAGCCCTCGGACAGGGGATAGTAATCAGTCCCAGCATCTT.

A note on this clonotype: An end of the junction differs from the germline gene, which may be a read error. This chain joins TRBV11-2 and TRBJ2-1, with D possibly being TRBD2 (5 bases). Germline lookup yields CDR1 SGHAT and CDR2 FQNNGV. This CDR3 contains 16 residues. The CDR3 is CVSSRLNLEVANEQFF. CDR3 nucleotides: TGTGTCAGCAGCCGACTAAACCTCGAGGTTGCAAATGAGCAGTTCTTC. The full variable domain, with the rest looked up from reference TRBV11-2 and TRBJ2-1, is EAGVAQSPRYKIIEKRQSVAFWCNPISGHATLYWYQQILGQGPKLLIQFQNNGVVDDSQLPKDRFSAERLKGVDSTLKIQPAKLEDSAVYLCVSSRLNLEVANEQFFGPGTRLTVL.

As for this clonotype: Germline is not matched at one junction end, which may reflect a read error. The chain is built from TRBV10-2 and TRBJ1-5; weak D call: TRBD1 (5 bases). This CDR3 has 13 amino acids. Germline CDR1 is WSHSY and CDR2 is SAAADI. DNA for the CDR3: TGCGCCTGCAAGGACAATAGCAGTCAGCCCCAGCATTTT. As protein: CACKDNSSQPQHF.

As regards this clonotype: A single base separates this from a much larger clone, so it may be a read error. The V gene is TRBV7-9, the J gene TRBJ1-5; the D is unclear. The CDR3 loop spans 15 amino acids. The V end lost 7 bases, the J end lost 3 bases, and 16 bases lay between the germline ends. Per germline, CDR1 SEHNR and CDR2 FQNEAQ (reference sequence). The CDR3 DNA follows: TGTGCCAGCAACCTAGCAGGTGGAGTCAATCAGCCCCAGCATTTT. It translates to CASNLAGGVNQPQHF. Full variable domain (rest looked up from reference TRBV7-9 and TRBJ1-5): DTGVSQNPRHKITKRGQNVTFRCDPISEHNRLYWYRQTLGQGPEFLTYFQNEAQLEKSRLLSDRFSAERPKGSFSTLEIQRTEQGDSAMYLCASNLAGGVNQPQHFGDGTRLSIL.